This T cell receptor (beta chain) was found in a study of blood T cell repertoires in COVID-19. Trimming removed 7 bases from V and 3 bases from J; junction bases left unmatched: 6. Per the germline V gene, CDR1 is WSHSY and CDR2 is SAAADI. The CDR3 length is 14 residues. Sequencing used immunoSEQ multiplex PCR; TCRdb keeps in-frame clones, though not all of them. Of 300,000 to 350,000 clones in the sample, under 95% were seen once. The sequence derives from a woman aged 18-30 years who had recovered from COVID-19. The J gene is TRBJ1-5, the V gene TRBV10-2; TRBD1 matches 7 bases. Sequenced: peripheral blood. CDR3 amino acids: CASNDRAINQPQHF. CDR3 coding DNA: TGCGCCAGCAATGACAGGGCGATCAATCAGCCCCAGCATTTT.